This T cell receptor beta chain was identified in a study of OX40 agonist ivuxolimab in advanced cancers. For the study in its entirety: Ivuxolimab was an agonistic, fully human IgG2 monoclonal antibody directed against OX40 (CD134), a costimulatory receptor. Intravenous ivuxolimab was administered to patients every 2 weeks at six dose levels: 0.01, 0.1, 0.3, 1.5, 3 and 10 mg/kg. Among the roughly 52 dose-escalation patients, about 20 had hepatocellular carcinoma, roughly 15 melanoma, 9 renal cell carcinoma and 9 head and neck cancer. In the dose-escalation cohort, 70% to 90% of patients were male, and the mean age was roughly 60 years with a range of 23 to 79. Patients were allowed to have had prior anti-PD-1, anti-PD-L1 or anti-CTLA-4 therapy, and 40% of the dose-escalation patients had been treated with checkpoint inhibitors. Partial responses were achieved by three dose-escalation patients, of whom one had hepatocellular carcinoma and two had cutaneous melanoma. The point of sequencing TCRbeta in the periphery was to test whether ivuxolimab changed TCR sequence diversity and drove clonal T-cell expansion. The paper reports the monotherapy dose-escalation portion (N of about 54 patients) of the phase I ivuxolimab trial.

To sequence the TCRbeta CDR3 region, genomic DNA was isolated from the sorted cells. TCRbeta CDR3 regions were sequenced using the immunoSEQ Assay. TCRdb holds this immuneACCESS table with in-frame rearrangements only. Some clones are missing; in checked studies, unresolved V genes explain under half, and the rest has no known cause. The sample includes around 84,000 clones, with around 92% observed a single time. The ten largest account for approximately 9.9% of the sample. The germline V end is reduced by 5 bases and the J end by 1 base; junction bases left unmatched: 2. For CDR1 and CDR2, the germline V gene lists MRHNA and SNTAGT. From its cysteine to its phenylalanine, the CDR3 spans 14 amino acids. CDR3 DNA only is kept here, 42 bases in frame from base 1. This clone was detected only a few times. Which antigen it targets is not known. No per-base quality is available; no much larger clone lies one base away.

The paper as a whole reports these results and caveats: Which antigens the clonally expanded peripheral T cells were specific for was not determined. At doses from 0.1 to 3.0 mg/kg, clonal expansion was seen in both CD4+ and CD8+ blood T cells between baseline and week 6. In the 0.1-3.0 mg/kg groups, partial responders had among the lowest normalized peripheral clonal expansion, particularly in CD8+ T cells. Low levels of normalized T-cell clonal expansion were also seen in some patients who did not respond. After ivuxolimab, expanded clones were on average more numerous among CD8+ T cells than among CD4+ T cells.

Patients with a history of autoimmune disease or receiving systemic immunosuppression were excluded from the trial. In every dose cohort, peripheral blood was drawn for TCR sequencing at baseline, cycle 4 day 1, and cycle 7 day 1. The samples were drawn from a first-in-human, open-label, multicenter phase I dose-escalation trial of ivuxolimab. Adults with locally advanced or metastatic head and neck squamous cell, hepatocellular, melanoma or renal cell carcinoma were enrolled in the trial. Before TCR sequencing, CD4+ and CD8+ T cells were separately sorted from peripheral blood. Sample: CD4+ or CD8+ T cells sorted from blood, taken in a trial of the OX40 agonist ivuxolimab. This TCR derives from an adult with an advanced solid tumor such as melanoma, head and neck, liver or kidney cancer. The chain links TRBV6-4 with TRBJ2-3, with TRBD2 matching 8 junction bases. The CDR3 region reads CASSISGGTDTQYF. The DNA sequence is TGTGCCAGCAGTATTAGCGGGGGCACAGATACGCAGTATTTT.